This TCR beta chain is drawn from a study of CD8+ T cells in alopecia areata. Sequencing templates came from extracted RNA that was reverse transcribed into cDNA. Clones were sequenced by immunoSEQ multiplex PCR, and TCRdb holds only the in-frame ones, with some missing. This table has 130,000 to 150,000 clones, 62% appearing once. The sequenced material came from CD8+ T cells sorted from blood. The TCR was taken from a human donor in good health.

CDR3 residues: CAWNGDGGEQFF. The CDR3 bases are TGTGCCTGGAATGGAGACGGAGGTGAGCAGTTCTTC. The rearrangement uses TRBV30 and TRBJ2-1; the D gene is possibly TRBD2 (5 bases). The CDR3 runs 12 residues. The germline V and J ends were trimmed by 4 bases and 9 bases, with 13 bases remaining between them. Looked up from germline, CDR1 is GTSNPN and CDR2 is SVGIG (reference sequence).